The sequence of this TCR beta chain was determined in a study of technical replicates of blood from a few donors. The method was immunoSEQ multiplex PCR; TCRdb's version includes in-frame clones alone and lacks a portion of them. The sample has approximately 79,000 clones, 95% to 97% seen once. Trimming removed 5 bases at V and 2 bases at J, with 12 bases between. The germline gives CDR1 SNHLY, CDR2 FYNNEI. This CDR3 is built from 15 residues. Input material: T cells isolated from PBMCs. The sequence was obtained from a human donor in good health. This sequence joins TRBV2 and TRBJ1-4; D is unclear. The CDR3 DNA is TGTGCCAGCAGTTTGGAGGGCATGACTAATGAAAAACTGTTTTTT. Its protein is CASSLEGMTNEKLFF.